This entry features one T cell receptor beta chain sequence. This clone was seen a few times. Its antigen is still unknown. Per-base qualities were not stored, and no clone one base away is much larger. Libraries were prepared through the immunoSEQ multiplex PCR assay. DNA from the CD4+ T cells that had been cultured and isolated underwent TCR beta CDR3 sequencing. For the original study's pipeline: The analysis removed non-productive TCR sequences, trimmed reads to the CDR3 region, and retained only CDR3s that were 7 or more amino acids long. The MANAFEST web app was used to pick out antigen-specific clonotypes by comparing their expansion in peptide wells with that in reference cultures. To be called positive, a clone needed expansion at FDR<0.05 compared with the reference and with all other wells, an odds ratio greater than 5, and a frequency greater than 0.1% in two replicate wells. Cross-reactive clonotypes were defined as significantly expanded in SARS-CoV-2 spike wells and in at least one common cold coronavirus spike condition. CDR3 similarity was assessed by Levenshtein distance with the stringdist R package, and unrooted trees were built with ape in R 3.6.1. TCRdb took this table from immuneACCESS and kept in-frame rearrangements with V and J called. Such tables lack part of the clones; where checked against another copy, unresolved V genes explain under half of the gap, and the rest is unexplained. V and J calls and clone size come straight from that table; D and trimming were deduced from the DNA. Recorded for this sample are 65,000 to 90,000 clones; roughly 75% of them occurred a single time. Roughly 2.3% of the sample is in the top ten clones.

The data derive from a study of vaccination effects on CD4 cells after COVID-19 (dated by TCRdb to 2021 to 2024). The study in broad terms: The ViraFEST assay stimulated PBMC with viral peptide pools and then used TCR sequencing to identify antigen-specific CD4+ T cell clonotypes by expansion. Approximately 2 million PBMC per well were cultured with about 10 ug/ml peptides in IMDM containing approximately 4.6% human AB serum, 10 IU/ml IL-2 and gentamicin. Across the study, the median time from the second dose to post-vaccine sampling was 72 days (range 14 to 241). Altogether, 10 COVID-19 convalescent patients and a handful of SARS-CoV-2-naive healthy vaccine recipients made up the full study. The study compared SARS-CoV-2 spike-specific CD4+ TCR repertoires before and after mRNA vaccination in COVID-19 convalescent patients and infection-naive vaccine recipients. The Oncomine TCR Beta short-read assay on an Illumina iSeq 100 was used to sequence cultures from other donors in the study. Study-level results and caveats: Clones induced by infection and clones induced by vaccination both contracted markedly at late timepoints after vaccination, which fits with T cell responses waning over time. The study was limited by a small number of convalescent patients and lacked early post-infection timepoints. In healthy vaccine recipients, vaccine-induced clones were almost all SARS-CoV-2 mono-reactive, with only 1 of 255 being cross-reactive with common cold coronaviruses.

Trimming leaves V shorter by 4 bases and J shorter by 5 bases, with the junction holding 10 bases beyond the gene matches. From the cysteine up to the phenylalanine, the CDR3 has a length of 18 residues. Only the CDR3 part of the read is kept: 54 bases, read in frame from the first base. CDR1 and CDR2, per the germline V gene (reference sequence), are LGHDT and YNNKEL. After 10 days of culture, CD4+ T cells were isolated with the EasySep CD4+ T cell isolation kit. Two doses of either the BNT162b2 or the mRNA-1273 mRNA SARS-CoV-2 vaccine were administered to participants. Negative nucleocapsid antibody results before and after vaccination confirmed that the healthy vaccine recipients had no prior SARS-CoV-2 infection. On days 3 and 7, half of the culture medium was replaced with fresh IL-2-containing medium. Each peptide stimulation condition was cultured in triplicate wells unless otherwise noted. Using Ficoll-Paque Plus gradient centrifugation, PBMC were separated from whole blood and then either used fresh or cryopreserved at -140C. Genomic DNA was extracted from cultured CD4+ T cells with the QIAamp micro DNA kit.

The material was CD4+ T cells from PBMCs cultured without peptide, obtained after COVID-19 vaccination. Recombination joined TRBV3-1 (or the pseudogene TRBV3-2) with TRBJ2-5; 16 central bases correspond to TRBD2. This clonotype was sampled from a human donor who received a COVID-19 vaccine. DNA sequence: TGTGCCAGCAGCCGCGGGACTAGCGGGGGGGCGGGCTTTGAGACCCAGTACTTC. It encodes CASSRGTSGGAGFETQYF.